Sequencing of this T cell receptor (beta chain) was carried out in a study of T cell responses to AZD1222 COVID-19 vaccine. Findings and caveats of the study: The donor cohort was predominantly white British with a female majority, and clonal diversity may have been underestimated. There were repertoire samples only from the period after the peak T cell response.

As concerns this clone: The antigen remains undetermined.

Clones were read by immunoSEQ multiplex PCR, and TCRdb kept only the in-frame ones, dropping some. The sample includes fewer than 110,000 clones, 90% to 95% of them seen just once. Germline V CDR1 and CDR2: SGHDT, YYEEEE. V trimming: 3 bases; J trimming: 2 bases; junction bases outside the gene matches: 7. This CDR3 comprises 16 residues. This TCR derives from an adult who received the AZD1222 COVID-19 vaccine. The genes are TRBV5-6 and TRBJ1-5, with 8 nucleotides matching TRBD1. The starting material was peripheral blood, obtained 28 days after the second AZD1222 dose. This chain's CDR3 is CASSSLGQGGNQPQHF. Here the CDR3 DNA reads TGTGCCAGCAGCTCCCTTGGACAGGGCGGCAATCAGCCCCAGCATTTT.